The clone carrying this T cell receptor (beta chain) was seen once. V gave up 2 bases and J gave up 4 bases; unmatched junction bases: 5. The germline V gene has CDR1 MNHEY and CDR2 SVGAGI. There are 15 residues in the CDR3. These data are taken from a study of OX40 agonist ivuxolimab in advanced cancers. Assay used: immunoSEQ multiplex PCR; TCRdb lists only in-frame clones, some missing. The sample carries about 66,000 clones, around 80% recorded once. V gene TRBV6-5 combines with J gene TRBJ1-2; 9 bases line up with TRBD1. The clonotype comes from an adult with an advanced solid tumor such as melanoma, head and neck, liver or kidney cancer. The input for sequencing was CD4+ or CD8+ T cells sorted from blood, taken in a trial of the OX40 agonist ivuxolimab. The CDR3 spells CASSYDGQGLYGYTF. The CDR3 DNA sequence: TGTGCCAGCAGTTACGACGGACAGGGGCTCTATGGCTACACCTTC.